This TCR beta chain appears in the sequencing data of a study of blood T cell repertoires in COVID-19. The wider study: Sample material is recorded as cDNA or gDNA derived from T cells, B-cell-depleted T cells, or PBMCs.

The data were produced by immunoSEQ multiplex PCR, yet TCRdb's version contains in-frame clones alone and is incomplete. The sample records about 57,000 clones, roughly 87% being singletons. With 4 bases clipped from V and 8 bases from J, the junction kept 5 bases outside the gene matches. Germline values: CDR1 SQVTM, CDR2 ANQGSEA. The CDR3 sequence is 12 residues long. The sequencing sample was made of peripheral blood. The receptor was derived from a woman aged 55-69 years with acute or convalescent COVID-19. The chain recombines TRBV29-1 with TRBJ1-1; 9 bases are shared with TRBD1. As DNA, the CDR3 is TGCAGCGTTGTTGGACAGGGGCAGGAAGCTTTCTTT. It is translated as CSVVGQGQEAFF.